This TCR beta chain was captured in a study of cytotoxic CD8 clonotypes in ibrutinib-treated CLL. Study summary: For this cohort, patients were about a dozen relapsed/refractory and some 15 treatment-naive, while 17 were IGHV unmutated.

Measured with immunoSEQ multiplex PCR; TCRdb has only the in-frame clones, and not every one. This sample has around 200,000 clones, with about four fifths found just once. The CDR3 sequence is 11 residues long. V was pared by 1 base and J by 12 bases, with 4 bases between. Germline CDR1 and CDR2: SEHNR and FQNEAQ (reference sequence). With regard to this clone: Its antigen is not identified.

Study results and limitations: Sample timing was unmatched between remission and later-progressing patients; lymph nodes unstudied.

Sample: PBMCs, taken after 12 months of ibrutinib treatment. This sequence originates from a human donor with chronic lymphocytic leukemia. The chain combines TRBV7-9 with TRBJ1-6; D is uncertain. The CDR3 spells CASSLEGPLHF. DNA of the CDR3: TGTGCCAGCAGCTTAGAGGGACCCCTCCACTTT.